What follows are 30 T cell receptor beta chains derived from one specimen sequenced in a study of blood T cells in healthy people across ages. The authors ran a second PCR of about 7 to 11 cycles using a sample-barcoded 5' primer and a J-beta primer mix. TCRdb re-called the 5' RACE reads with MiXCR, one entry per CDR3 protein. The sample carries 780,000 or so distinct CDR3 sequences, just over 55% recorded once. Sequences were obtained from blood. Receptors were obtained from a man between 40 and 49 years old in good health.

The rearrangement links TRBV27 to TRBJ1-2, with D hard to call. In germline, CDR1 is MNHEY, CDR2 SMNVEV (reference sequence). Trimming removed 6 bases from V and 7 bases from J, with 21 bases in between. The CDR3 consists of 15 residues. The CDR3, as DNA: TGTGCCAGCAGGTCTGGACCCTATGGGCTAGGTGGCTACACCTTC. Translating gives CASRSGPYGLGGYTF.

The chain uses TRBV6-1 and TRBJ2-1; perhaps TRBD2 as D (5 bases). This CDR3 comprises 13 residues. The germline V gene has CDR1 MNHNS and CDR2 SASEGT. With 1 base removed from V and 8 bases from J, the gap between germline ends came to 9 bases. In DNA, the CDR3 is TGTGCCAGCAGTGAAGGGAGGTGGGATGAGCAGTTCTTC. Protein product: CASSEGRWDEQFF.

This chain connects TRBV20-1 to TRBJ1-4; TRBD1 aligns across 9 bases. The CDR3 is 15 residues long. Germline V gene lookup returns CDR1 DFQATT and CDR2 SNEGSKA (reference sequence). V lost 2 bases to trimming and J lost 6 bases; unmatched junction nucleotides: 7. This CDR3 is CSARKPGQGYEKLFF. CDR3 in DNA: TGCAGTGCTAGAAAACCGGGACAGGGCTATGAAAAACTGTTTTTT.

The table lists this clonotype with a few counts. The CDR3 spells CASSARTGGLGMNTEAFF. The DNA of the CDR3 is TGTGCCAGCAGCGCCCGGACAGGGGGGCTAGGGATGAACACTGAAGCTTTCTTT. The chain joins TRBV11-2 to TRBJ1-1, with 10 bases matching TRBD1. V was pared by 5 bases and J by 0 bases, with 12 bases of the junction left unmatched. This CDR3 contains 18 residues. Germline V lookup: CDR1 SGHAT, CDR2 FQNNGV.

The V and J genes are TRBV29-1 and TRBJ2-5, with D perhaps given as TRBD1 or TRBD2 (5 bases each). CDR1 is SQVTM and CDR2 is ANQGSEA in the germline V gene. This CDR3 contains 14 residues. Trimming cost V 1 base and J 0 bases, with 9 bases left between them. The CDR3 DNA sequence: TGCAGCGTTGAAGTTTGGGACCACCAAGAGACCCAGTACTTC. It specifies CSVEVWDHQETQYF.

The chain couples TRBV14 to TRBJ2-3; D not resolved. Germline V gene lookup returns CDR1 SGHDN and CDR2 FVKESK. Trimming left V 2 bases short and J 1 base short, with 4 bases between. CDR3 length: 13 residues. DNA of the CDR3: TGTGCCAGCAGCCAATTCCGCACAGATACGCAGTATTTT. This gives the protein CASSQFRTDTQYF.

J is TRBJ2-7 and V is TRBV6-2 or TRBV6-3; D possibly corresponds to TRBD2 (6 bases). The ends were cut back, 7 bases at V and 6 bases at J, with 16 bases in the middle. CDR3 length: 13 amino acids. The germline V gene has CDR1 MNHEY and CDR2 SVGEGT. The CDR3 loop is CASIRLGPFEQYF. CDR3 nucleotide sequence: TGTGCCAGCATTCGACTAGGGCCTTTCGAGCAGTACTTC.

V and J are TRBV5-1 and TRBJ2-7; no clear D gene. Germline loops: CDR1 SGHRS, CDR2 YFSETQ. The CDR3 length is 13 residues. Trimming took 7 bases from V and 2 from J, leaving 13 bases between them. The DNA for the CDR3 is TGCGCCAGCGGTGTGAATTGGGCCTACGAGCAGTACTTC. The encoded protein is CASGVNWAYEQYF.

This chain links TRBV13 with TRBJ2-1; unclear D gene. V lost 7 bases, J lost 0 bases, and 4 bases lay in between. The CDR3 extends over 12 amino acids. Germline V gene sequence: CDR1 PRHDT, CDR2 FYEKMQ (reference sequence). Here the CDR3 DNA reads TGTGCCAGCAAGAGCTCCTACAATGAGCAGTTCTTC. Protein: CASKSSYNEQFF.

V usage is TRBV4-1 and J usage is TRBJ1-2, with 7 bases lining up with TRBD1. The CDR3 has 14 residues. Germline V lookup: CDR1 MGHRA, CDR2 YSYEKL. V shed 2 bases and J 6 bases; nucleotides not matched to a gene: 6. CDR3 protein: CASSQSDRVHGYTF. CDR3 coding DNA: TGCGCCAGCAGCCAATCAGACAGGGTTCATGGCTACACCTTC.

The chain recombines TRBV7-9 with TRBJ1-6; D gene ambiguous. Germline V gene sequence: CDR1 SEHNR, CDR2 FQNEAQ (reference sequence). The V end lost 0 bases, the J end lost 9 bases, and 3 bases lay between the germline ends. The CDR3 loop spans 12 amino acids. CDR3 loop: CASSLAGSPLHF. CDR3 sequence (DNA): TGTGCCAGCAGCTTAGCGGGTTCACCCCTCCACTTT.

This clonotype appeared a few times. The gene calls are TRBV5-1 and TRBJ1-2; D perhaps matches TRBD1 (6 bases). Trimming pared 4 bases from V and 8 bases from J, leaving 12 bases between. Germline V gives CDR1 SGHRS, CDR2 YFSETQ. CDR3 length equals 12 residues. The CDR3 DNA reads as TGCGCCAGCAGCCCCACAGGGAACGGCTACACCTTC. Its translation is CASSPTGNGYTF.

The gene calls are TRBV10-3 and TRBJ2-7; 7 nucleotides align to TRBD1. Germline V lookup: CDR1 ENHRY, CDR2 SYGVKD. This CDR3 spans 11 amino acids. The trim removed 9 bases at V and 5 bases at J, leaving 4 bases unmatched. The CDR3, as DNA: TGTGCCATAAACAGGGGCCACGAGCAGTACTTC. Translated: CAINRGHEQYF.

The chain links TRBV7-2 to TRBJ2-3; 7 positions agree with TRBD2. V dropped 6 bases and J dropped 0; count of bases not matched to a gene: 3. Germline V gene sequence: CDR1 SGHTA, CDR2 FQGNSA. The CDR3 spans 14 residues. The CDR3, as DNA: TGTGCCAGCAGGGCGACTAGCAGCACAGATACGCAGTATTTT. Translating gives CASRATSSTDTQYF.

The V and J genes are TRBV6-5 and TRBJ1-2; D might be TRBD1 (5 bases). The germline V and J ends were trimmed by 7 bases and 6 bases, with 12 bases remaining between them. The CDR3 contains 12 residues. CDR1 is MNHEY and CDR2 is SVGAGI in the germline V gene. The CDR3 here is CASKPQGDGYTF. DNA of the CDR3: TGTGCCAGCAAACCCCAGGGAGATGGCTACACCTTC.

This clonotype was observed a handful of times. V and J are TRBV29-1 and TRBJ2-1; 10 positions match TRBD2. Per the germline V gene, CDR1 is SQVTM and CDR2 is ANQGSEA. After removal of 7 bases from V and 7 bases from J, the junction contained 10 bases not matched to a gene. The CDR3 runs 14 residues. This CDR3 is CSAGPSGSSNEQFF. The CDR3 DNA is TGCAGCGCCGGCCCTAGCGGGAGCAGTAATGAGCAGTTCTTC.

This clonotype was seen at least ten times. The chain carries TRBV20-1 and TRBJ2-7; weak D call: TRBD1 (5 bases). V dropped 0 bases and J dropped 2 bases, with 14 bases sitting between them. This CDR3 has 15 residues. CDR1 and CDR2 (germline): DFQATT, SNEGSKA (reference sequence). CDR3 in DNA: TGCAGTGCTAGAGATTGGGGCCGAAGTGCCTACGAGCAGTACTTC. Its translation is CSARDWGRSAYEQYF.

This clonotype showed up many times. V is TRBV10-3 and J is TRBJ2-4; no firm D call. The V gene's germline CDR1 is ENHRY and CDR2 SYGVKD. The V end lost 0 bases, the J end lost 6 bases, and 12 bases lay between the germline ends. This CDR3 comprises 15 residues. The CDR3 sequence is CAISESDMPLNIQYF. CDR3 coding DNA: TGTGCCATCAGTGAGTCCGATATGCCGCTAAACATTCAGTACTTC.

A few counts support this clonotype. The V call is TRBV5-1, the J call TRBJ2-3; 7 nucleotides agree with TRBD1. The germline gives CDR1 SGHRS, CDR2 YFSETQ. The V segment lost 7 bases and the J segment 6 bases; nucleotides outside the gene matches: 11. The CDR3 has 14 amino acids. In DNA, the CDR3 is TGCGCCAGCTACCAGGAACAGGGGTCCGATACGCAGTATTTT. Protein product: CASYQEQGSDTQYF.

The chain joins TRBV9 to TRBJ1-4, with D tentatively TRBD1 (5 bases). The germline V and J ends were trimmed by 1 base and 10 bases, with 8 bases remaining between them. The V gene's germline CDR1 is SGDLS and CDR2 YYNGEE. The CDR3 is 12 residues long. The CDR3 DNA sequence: TGTGCCAGCAGCGTATACCAGGGAAAACTGTTTTTT. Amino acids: CASSVYQGKLFF.

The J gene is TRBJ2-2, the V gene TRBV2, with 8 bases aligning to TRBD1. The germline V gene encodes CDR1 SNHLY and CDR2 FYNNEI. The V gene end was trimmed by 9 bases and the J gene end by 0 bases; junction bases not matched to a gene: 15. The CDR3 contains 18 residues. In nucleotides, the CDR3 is TGTGCCAGACTCCACGAACAGGGGGGAACATCGAACACCGGGGAGCTGTTTTTT. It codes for CARLHEQGGTSNTGELFF.

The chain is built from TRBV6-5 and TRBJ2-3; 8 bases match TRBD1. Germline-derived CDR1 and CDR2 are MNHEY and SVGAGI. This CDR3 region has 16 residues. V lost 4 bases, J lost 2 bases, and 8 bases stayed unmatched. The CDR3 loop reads CASSCSRDRSTDTQYF. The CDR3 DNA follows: TGTGCCAGCAGTTGCTCCCGGGACAGGTCCACAGATACGCAGTATTTT.

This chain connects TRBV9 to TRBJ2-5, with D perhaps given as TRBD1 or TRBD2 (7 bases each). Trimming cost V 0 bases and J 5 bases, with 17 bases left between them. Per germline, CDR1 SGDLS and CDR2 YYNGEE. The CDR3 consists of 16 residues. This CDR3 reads CASSVVEGGGEETQYF. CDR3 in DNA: TGTGCCAGCAGCGTAGTGGAGGGAGGGGGCGAGGAGACCCAGTACTTC.

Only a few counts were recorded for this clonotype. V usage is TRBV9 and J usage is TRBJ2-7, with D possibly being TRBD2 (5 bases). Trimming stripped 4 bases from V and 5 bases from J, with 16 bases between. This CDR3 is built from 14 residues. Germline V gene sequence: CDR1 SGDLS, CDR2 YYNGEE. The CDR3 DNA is TGTGCCAGCAGCCTGGACTGGCGTGATAACGAGCAGTACTTC. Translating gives CASSLDWRDNEQYF.

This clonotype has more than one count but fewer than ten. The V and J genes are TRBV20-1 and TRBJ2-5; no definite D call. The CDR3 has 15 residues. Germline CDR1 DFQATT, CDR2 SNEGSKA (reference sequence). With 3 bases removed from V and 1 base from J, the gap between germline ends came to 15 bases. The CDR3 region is CSASGLEDRQETQYF. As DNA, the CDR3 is TGCAGTGCTAGTGGTTTGGAAGATCGCCAAGAGACCCAGTACTTC.

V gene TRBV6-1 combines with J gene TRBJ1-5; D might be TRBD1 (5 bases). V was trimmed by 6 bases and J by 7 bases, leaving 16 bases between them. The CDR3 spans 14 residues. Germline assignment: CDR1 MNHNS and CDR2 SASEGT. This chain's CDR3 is CASSPRARDQPQHF. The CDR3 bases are TGTGCCAGCAGCCCTCGGGCCAGGGACCAGCCCCAGCATTTT.

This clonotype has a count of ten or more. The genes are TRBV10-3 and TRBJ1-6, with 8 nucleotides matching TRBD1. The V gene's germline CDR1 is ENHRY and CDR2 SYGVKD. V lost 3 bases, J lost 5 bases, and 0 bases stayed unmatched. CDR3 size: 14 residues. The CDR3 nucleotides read TGTGCCATCAGTGACAGGGGGCATAATTCACCCCTCCACTTT. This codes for CAISDRGHNSPLHF.

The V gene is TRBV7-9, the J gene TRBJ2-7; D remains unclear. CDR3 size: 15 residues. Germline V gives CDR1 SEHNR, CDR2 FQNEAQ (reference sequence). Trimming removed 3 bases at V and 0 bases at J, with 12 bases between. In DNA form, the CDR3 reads TGTGCCAGCAGCTTGGGAACCGCTCTCTCCTACGAGCAGTACTTC. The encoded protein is CASSLGTALSYEQYF.

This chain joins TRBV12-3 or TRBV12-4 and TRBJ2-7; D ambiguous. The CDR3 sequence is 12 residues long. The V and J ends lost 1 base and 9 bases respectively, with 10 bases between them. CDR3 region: CASSLDRLRQYF. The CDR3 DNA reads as TGTGCCAGCAGTTTAGACCGGCTTCGGCAGTACTTC.

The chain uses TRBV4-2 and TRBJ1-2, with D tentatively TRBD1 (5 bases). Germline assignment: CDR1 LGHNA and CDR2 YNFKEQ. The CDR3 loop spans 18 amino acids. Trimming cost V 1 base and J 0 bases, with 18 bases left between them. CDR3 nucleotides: TGTGCCAGCAGCCAAGTGGGGGGAAGCGCAATAGCTAACTATGGCTACACCTTC. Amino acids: CASSQVGGSAIANYGYTF.